This passage covers 15 T cell receptor beta chains from one sample sequenced in a study of CD8 T cells in ankylosing spondylitis. TCRdb reprocessed the 5' RACE reads with MiXCR, giving one entry per CDR3 protein. The sample has 130,000 or so distinct CDR3 sequences; 7% are singletons. The sequencing sample was made of blood, either unsorted or a sorted T cell fraction (not recorded which). All receptors come from a male donor with ankylosing spondylitis or in good health (not recorded which).

This clonotype was observed at least ten times. V gene TRBV7-2 combines with J gene TRBJ2-1; D is ambiguous. The CDR3 has 14 residues. CDR1 SGHTA and CDR2 FQGNSA come from the germline V gene. Between the trimmed V and J ends, which lost 1 base and 6 bases, there was a span of 10 bases. The CDR3: CASSLVRNSNEQFF. CDR3 nucleotide sequence: TGTGCCAGCAGCTTAGTTAGGAATTCCAATGAGCAGTTCTTC.

This clonotype appeared many times. The chain uses TRBV18 and TRBJ2-7, with 12 bases fitting TRBD2. Germline values: CDR1 KGHSH, CDR2 LQKENI. CDR3 length: 17 amino acids. V lost 2 bases and J lost 4; bases outside the gene matches: 9. The CDR3: CASSPISGTSGYYEQYF. The CDR3 nucleotides are TGTGCCAGCTCACCAATTTCGGGGACTAGCGGGTATTACGAGCAGTACTTC.

The gene calls are TRBV9 and TRBJ2-2; D tentatively reads TRBD1 or TRBD2 (5 bases each). The CDR3 length is 15 residues. V lost 3 bases and J lost 3, with 12 bases in between. Germline V gene data show CDR1 as SGDLS and CDR2 as YYNGEE. The CDR3 reads CASSGGLGDTGELFF. CDR3 bases: TGTGCCAGCAGCGGGGGCCTCGGGGACACCGGGGAGCTGTTTTTT.

This clonotype showed up many times. The chain carries TRBV12-3 or TRBV12-4 and TRBJ1-5; 7 nucleotides agree with TRBD1. The CDR3 spans 16 residues. With V trimmed by 8 bases and J by 6 bases, 16 bases remained unmatched. CDR3 sequence: CASAPRTGEGGQPQHF. CDR3 sequence (DNA): TGTGCCAGCGCACCCCGTACAGGGGAGGGCGGTCAGCCCCAGCATTTT.

This clonotype has ten or more counts. This chain links TRBV3-1 with TRBJ2-7, with 9 bases lining up with TRBD1. The CDR3 contains 13 residues. Germline CDR1 is LGHDT and CDR2 is YNNKEL (reference sequence). V shed 10 bases, J shed 0 bases, and the junction held 4 bases outside the gene matches. CDR3 residues: CATRDRVSYEQYF. DNA for the CDR3: TGTGCCACCCGGGACAGGGTCTCCTACGAGCAGTACTTC.

This clonotype has at least ten counts. The chain is built from TRBV5-1 and TRBJ2-5; D may be TRBD1 (6 bases). The length of the CDR3 is 14 residues. Germline-derived CDR1 and CDR2 are SGHRS and YFSETQ. Trimming took 4 bases from V and 0 from J, leaving 10 bases between them. The CDR3 coding sequence is TGCGCCAGCAGCCGGACAGAGTACCAAGAGACCCAGTACTTC. Protein sequence: CASSRTEYQETQYF.

The sample holds many counts of this clonotype. The rearrangement links TRBV16 to TRBJ1-1; 8 bases line up with TRBD1. This CDR3 comprises 15 residues. Per germline, CDR1 KGHSY and CDR2 FQNENV. J was trimmed by 3 bases and V by 0 bases; bases with no gene match: 3. CDR3 sequence reads: CASSQSARGHTEAFF. In nucleotides, the CDR3 is TGTGCCAGCAGCCAATCTGCCAGGGGGCACACTGAAGCTTTCTTT.

The table lists this clonotype with many counts. The rearrangement uses TRBV27 and TRBJ2-2; the match to TRBD1 covers 9 bases. Losses at the gene ends were 6 bases for V and 5 bases for J; bases not matched to a gene: 13. CDR1 is MNHEY and CDR2 is SMNVEV in the germline V gene (reference sequence). This CDR3 is built from 17 residues. The CDR3 DNA reads as TGTGCCAGCAGACTAGCCTCGGGACAGGGAAGAACCGGGGAGCTGTTTTTT. Encoded protein: CASRLASGQGRTGELFF.

This clonotype was seen repeatedly, ten times or more. J is TRBJ2-1 and V is TRBV20-1; 9 nucleotides line up with TRBD2. Germline-derived CDR1 and CDR2 are DFQATT and SNEGSKA (reference sequence). V was pared by 6 bases and J by 13 bases, with 16 bases of the junction left unmatched. The CDR3 contains 14 residues. CDR3 region: CSAPSGTSNEVQFF. CDR3 nucleotides: TGCAGTGCCCCTTCCGGGACTAGCAACGAAGTTCAGTTCTTC.

The genes are TRBV11-2 and TRBJ1-1; D perhaps matches TRBD1 (6 bases). The CDR3 loop spans 17 amino acids. V was clipped by 0 bases and J by 1 base, with 15 bases between them. Germline V gene lookup returns CDR1 SGHAT and CDR2 FQNNGV. The CDR3 loop reads CASSLEWGRTKNTEAFF. The CDR3 DNA reads TGTGCCAGCAGCTTAGAATGGGGGCGCACGAAGAACACTGAAGCTTTCTTT.

This clonotype has at least ten counts. The V gene is TRBV29-1, the J gene TRBJ2-7; 7 nucleotides line up with TRBD1. Germline V gene sequence: CDR1 SQVTM, CDR2 ANQGSEA. This CDR3 spans 13 amino acids. The trim removed 4 bases at V and 1 base at J, leaving 4 bases unmatched. The CDR3 here is CSVGRTGSYEQYF. Here the CDR3 DNA reads TGCAGCGTTGGACGGACAGGATCCTACGAGCAGTACTTC.

The rearrangement uses TRBV3-1 and TRBJ1-1; 7 bases agree with TRBD1. J gave up 7 bases and V 4 bases, and 3 bases lay outside the gene matches. There are 12 residues in the CDR3. CDR1 is LGHDT, CDR2 YNNKEL, per germline (reference sequence). The CDR3 DNA follows: TGTGCCAGCAGCCGGACAGGAGATGAAGCTTTCTTT. As protein: CASSRTGDEAFF.

In its sample, this clonotype was seen many times. The rearrangement joins TRBV5-1 to TRBJ1-1; 8 positions match TRBD1. The CDR3 is made up of 14 amino acids. V lost 4 bases to trimming and J lost 1 base; unmatched junction nucleotides: 3. The V gene's germline CDR1 is SGHRS and CDR2 YFSETQ. The CDR3 reads CASSRGQENTEAFF. The DNA of the CDR3 is TGCGCCAGCAGCAGGGGACAGGAGAACACTGAAGCTTTCTTT.

Ten or more counts support this clonotype. The chain combines TRBV18 with TRBJ2-7; TRBD1 matches 9 bases. V lost 3 bases to trimming and J lost 4 bases; unmatched junction nucleotides: 4. CDR3 length: 14 residues. In germline, CDR1 is KGHSH, CDR2 LQKENI. The CDR3 reads CASSPSQGAYEQYF. CDR3 in DNA: TGTGCCAGCTCACCTTCACAGGGGGCTTACGAGCAGTACTTC.

Many counts were recorded for this clonotype. This chain connects TRBV5-1 to TRBJ2-1; D perhaps matches TRBD2 (6 bases). V was pared by 2 bases and J by 7 bases, with 10 bases between. The CDR3 runs to 13 residues. Germline V gives CDR1 SGHRS, CDR2 YFSETQ. The CDR3 here is CASSFGGQNEQFF. The CDR3 coding sequence is TGCGCCAGCAGCTTCGGAGGGCAGAATGAGCAGTTCTTC.